Below, one T cell receptor beta chain is given with its context. The junction departs from the called germline gene at one end, perhaps through a read error. This record comes from a study of T cells in Graves' hyperthyroidism and ophthalmopathy. This CDR3 contains 17 residues. Per germline, CDR1 LGHDT and CDR2 YNNKEL (reference sequence). TCR beta CDR3 regions were amplified from RNA transcripts. The HTBI primer set served for first-round RT-PCR of the TCR CDR3. TCRdb reanalysed the multiplex PCR reads using MiXCR and keeps one entry per CDR3 protein. The sample comprises hundreds of thousands of distinct CDR3 sequences, about 15% of which are singletons, and 20% to 25% rests with the top ten.

J is TRBJ2-5 and V is TRBV3-1; TRBD2 matches at 10 bases. The clonotype was recovered from a woman in her twenties or thirties with Graves' hyperthyroidism. The specimen was blood. The CDR3 DNA reads as TGTGCGAGCAGCCAAGATGATCTAGCGGGAGTTAGGGAGACCCAGTACTTC. Translating gives CASSQDDLAGVRETQYF.